This T cell receptor beta chain was profiled in a study of OX40 agonist ivuxolimab in advanced cancers. Overall study context: At under 85% male, the cohort had a mean age of approximately 64 years, ranging from about 20 to 80.

A word on this clone: Antigen specificity is unknown.

The study, taken as a whole, reports: The antigens recognized by the expanded peripheral T cells, that is their antigen specificity, were not determined.

This table comes from immunoSEQ multiplex PCR, and its TCRdb copy is limited to in-frame clones, with some not included. The sample gives 25,000 or so clones, roughly 73% of which show up once; under 20% is in the top ten. The germline gives CDR1 SGHTA, CDR2 FQGTGA. The CDR3 is made up of 14 amino acids. V dropped 3 bases and J dropped 2 bases, with 10 bases sitting between them. The V gene is TRBV7-3, the J gene TRBJ1-2; D uncertain. The clonotype was recovered from an adult with an advanced solid tumor such as melanoma, head and neck, liver or kidney cancer. The sample in question was CD4+ or CD8+ T cells sorted from blood, obtained in a trial of the OX40 agonist ivuxolimab. In DNA, the CDR3 is TGTGCCAGCAGCTTGTATGCGGGGAACTATGGCTACACCTTC. Translated, it gives CASSLYAGNYGYTF.